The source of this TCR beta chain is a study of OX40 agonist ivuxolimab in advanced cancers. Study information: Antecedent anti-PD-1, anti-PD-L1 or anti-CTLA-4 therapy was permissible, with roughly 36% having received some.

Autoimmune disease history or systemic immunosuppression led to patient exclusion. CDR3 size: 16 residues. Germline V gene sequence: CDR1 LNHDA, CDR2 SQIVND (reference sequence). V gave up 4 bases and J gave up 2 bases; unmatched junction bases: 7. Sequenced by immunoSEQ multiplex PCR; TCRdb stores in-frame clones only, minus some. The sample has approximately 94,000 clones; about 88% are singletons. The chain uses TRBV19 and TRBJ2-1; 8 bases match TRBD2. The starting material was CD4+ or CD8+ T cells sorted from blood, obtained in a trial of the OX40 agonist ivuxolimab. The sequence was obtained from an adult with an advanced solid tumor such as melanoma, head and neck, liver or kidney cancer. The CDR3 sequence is CASSKMGAGAYNEQFF. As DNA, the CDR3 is TGTGCCAGTAGTAAGATGGGAGCGGGAGCCTACAATGAGCAGTTCTTC.